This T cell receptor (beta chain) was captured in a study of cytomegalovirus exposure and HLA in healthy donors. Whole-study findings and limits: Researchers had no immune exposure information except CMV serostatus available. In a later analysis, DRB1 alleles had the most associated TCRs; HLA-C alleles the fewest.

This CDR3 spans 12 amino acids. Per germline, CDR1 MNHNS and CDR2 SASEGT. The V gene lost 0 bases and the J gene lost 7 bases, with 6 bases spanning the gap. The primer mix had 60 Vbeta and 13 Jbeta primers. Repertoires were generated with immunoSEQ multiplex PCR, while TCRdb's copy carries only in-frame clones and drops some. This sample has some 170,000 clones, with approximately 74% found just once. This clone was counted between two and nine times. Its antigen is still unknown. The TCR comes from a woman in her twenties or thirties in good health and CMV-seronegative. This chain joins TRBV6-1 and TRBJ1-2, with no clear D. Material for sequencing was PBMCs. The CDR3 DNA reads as TGTGCCAGCAGTGAAGCAACAGTTGGCTACACCTTC. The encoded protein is CASSEATVGYTF.